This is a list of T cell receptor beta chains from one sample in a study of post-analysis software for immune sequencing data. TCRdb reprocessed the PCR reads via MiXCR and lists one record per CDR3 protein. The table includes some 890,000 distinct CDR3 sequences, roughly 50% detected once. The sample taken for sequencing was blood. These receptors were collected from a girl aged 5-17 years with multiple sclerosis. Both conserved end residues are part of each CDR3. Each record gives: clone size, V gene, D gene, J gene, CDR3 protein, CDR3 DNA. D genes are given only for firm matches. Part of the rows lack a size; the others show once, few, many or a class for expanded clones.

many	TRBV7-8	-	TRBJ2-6	CASSLSVNLLSSGANVLTF	TGTGCCAGCAGCCTTAGTGTGAACCTCTTGAGCTCTGGGGCCAACGTCCTGACTTTC
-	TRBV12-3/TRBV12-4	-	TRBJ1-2	CASSFGTGYTF	TGTGCCAGCAGTTTCGGCACCGGCTACACCTTC
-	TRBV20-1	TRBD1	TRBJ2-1	CSASPGQGARSYNEQFF	TGCAGTGCCAGCCCGGGACAGGGGGCTAGGTCCTACAATGAGCAGTTCTTC
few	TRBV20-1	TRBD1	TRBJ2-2	CSARAPGQGNTRELFF	TGCAGTGCTAGAGCGCCAGGACAGGGAAACACCAGGGAGCTGTTTTTT
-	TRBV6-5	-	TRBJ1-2	CASSYSLVGVGYGYTF	TGTGCCAGCAGTTACTCCCTGGTGGGAGTTGGCTATGGCTACACCTTC
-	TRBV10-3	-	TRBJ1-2	CAIRTDPLTNYGYTF	TGTGCCATCAGGACAGACCCCCTGACTAACTATGGCTACACCTTC
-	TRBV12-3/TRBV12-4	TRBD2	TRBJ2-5	CASSLAGLAGVQETQYF	TGTGCCAGCAGTTTAGCGGGACTAGCGGGGGTACAAGAGACCCAGTACTTC
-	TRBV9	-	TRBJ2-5	CASSEGQPQETQYF	TGTGCCAGCAGCGAGGGGCAGCCCCAAGAGACCCAGTACTTC
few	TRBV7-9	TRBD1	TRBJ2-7	CASSATGLSYEQYF	TGTGCCAGCAGCGCGACAGGGCTCTCCTACGAGCAGTACTTC
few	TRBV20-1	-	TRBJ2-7	CSATVRSYEQYF	TGCAGTGCTACTGTGCGGAGCTACGAGCAGTACTTC
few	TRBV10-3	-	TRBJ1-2	CAIKEGSGSVIYGYTF	TGTGCCATAAAGGAGGGGTCCGGCTCAGTGATCTATGGCTACACCTTC
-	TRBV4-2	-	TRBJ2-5	CASSQASPPAEETQYF	TGTGCCAGCAGCCAAGCCTCCCCCCCGGCGGAGGAGACCCAGTACTTC
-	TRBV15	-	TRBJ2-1	CATSRDDDHPFNTVLNEQFF	TGTGCCACCAGCAGAGACGATGACCATCCCTTCAATACGGTCCTGAATGAGCAGTTCTTC
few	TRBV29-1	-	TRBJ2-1	CSVEHPEQFF	TGCAGTGTTGAACATCCTGAGCAGTTCTTC
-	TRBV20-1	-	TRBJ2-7	CSARVPGTPAGYEQYF	TGCAGTGCTAGAGTGCCGGGCACACCCGCGGGCTACGAGCAGTACTTC
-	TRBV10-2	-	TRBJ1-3	CASSLDSRDIYF	TGCGCCAGTTCGTTGGACAGCCGGGACATATATTTT
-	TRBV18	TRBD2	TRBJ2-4	CASSPAGGSIQYF	TGTGCCAGCTCACCCGCGGGGGGGAGCATTCAGTACTTC
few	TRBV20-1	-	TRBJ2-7	CSARVPGYGEQYF	TGCAGTGCTAGAGTGCCAGGGTATGGCGAGCAGTACTTC
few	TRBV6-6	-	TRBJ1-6	CASSFTPGSPLHF	TGTGCCAGCAGTTTCACCCCGGGGTCACCCCTCCACTTT
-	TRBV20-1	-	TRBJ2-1	CSAREAGYEQDF	TGCAGTGCTAGAGAGGCAGGGTACGAGCAGGACTTC
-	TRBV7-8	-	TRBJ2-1	CASSPLGRWFF	TGTGCCAGCAGCCCGCTAGGCCGTTGGTTCTTC
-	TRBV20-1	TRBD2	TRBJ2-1	CSARPTLAGATYNEQFF	TGCAGTGCTAGACCCACACTAGCGGGGGCTACATACAATGAGCAGTTCTTC
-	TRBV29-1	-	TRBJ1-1	CSVKGLLTEAFF	TGCAGCGTTAAGGGACTTCTCACTGAAGCTTTCTTT
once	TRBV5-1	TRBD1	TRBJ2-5	CASSQMTGVRETQYF	TGCGCCAGCAGCCAAATGACAGGGGTCCGGGAGACCCAGTACTTC
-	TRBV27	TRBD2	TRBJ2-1	CASTLLAGAYNEQFF	TGTGCCAGCACCTTACTAGCGGGAGCGTACAATGAGCAGTTCTTC
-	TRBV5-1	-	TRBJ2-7	CASSLTGSAYEQYF	TGTGCCAGCAGTCTCACAGGGAGCGCCTACGAGCAGTACTTC